The clone carrying this T cell receptor beta chain was counted once. Germline CDR1 and CDR2: LNHDA and SQIVND (reference sequence). Deletions cut 5 bases from V and 3 bases from J, with 10 bases between. CDR3 length: 13 amino acids. The entry originates in a study of blood T cell repertoires in COVID-19. Study background: Samples representing acute and convalescent COVID-19 were sourced from the United States, Italy and Spain. T cells, B-cell-depleted T cells, or PBMCs supplied cDNA or gDNA.

Original processing notes: Estimates of nucleated cell counts were drawn from the amplification of reference gene primers. Clones were sequenced by immunoSEQ multiplex PCR, and TCRdb holds only the in-frame ones, with some missing. Clone size and the V and J calls come from that table; the DNA yielded D and trimming. The table lists around 260,000 clones, over 70% of them singletons. Sequences were obtained from peripheral blood. This receptor was identified in a middle-aged woman who had recovered from COVID-19. The chain is built from TRBV19 and TRBJ2-5, with D perhaps matching TRBD2 (5 bases). The CDR3: CASSVDGEETQYF. CDR3 DNA sequence: TGTGCCAGTAGTGTCGACGGGGAAGAGACCCAGTACTTC.